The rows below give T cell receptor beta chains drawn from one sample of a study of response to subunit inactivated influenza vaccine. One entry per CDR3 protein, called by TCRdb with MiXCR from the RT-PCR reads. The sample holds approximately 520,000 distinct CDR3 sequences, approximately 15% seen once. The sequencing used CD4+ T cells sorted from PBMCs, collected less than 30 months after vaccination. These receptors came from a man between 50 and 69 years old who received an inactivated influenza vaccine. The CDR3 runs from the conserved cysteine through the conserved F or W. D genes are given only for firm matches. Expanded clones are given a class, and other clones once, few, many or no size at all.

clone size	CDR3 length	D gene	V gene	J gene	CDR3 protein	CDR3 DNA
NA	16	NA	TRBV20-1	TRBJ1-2	CSASPAGSQPNYGYTF	TGCAGTGCCTCGCCCGCGGGGAGCCAACCTAACTATGGCTACACCTTC
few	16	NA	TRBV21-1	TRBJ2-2	CASSKVGGWNTGELFF	TGTGCCAGCAGCAAAGTGGGAGGGTGGAACACCGGGGAGCTGTTTTTT
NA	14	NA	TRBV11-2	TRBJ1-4	CASSQNAGGGKLFF	TGTGCCAGCAGCCAAAACGCGGGGGGTGGAAAACTGTTTTTT
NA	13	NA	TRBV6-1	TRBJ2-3	CASSAQVTDTQYF	TGTGCCAGCAGTGCACAGGTCACAGATACGCAGTATTTT
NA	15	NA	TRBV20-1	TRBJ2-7	CSARGVFLSSYEQYF	TGCAGTGCTAGAGGGGTCTTCTTGAGCTCCTACGAGCAGTACTTC
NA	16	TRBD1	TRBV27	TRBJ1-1	CASSSRTGGFYTEAFF	TGTGCCAGCAGTTCCAGGACAGGGGGGTTTTATACTGAAGCTTTCTTT
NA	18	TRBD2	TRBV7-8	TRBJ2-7	CASSSQGGSSSGSGEQYF	TGTGCCAGCAGCTCCCAGGGGGGGAGCTCTAGCGGGAGCGGTGAGCAGTACTTC
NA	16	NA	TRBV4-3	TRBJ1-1	CASSQDNGRMNTEAFF	TGCGCCAGCAGCCAAGATAACGGGAGGATGAACACTGAAGCTTTCTTT
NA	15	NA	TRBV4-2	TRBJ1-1	CASSQDRPMNTEAFF	TGTGCCAGCAGCCAAGACAGGCCTATGAACACTGAAGCTTTCTTT
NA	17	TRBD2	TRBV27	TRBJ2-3	CASSTLSGRRGWDTQYF	TGTGCCAGCAGTACCCTGAGCGGGAGGCGAGGATGGGATACGCAGTATTTT
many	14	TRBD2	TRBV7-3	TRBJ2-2	CASRPSGDTGELFF	TGTGCCAGCAGACCTAGCGGCGACACCGGGGAGCTGTTTTTT
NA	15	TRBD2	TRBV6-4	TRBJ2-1	CASSDNSGGADEQFF	TGTGCCAGCAGTGATAATAGCGGGGGGGCCGATGAGCAGTTCTTC
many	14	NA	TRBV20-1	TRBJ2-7	CSARDSIDSYEQYF	TGCAGTGCTAGAGACAGTATTGACTCCTACGAGCAGTACTTC
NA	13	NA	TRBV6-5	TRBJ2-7	CASSYSQGYEQYF	TGTGCCAGCAGTTACTCGCAGGGCTACGAGCAGTACTTC
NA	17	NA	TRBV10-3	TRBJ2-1	CAISESVGGGDRDEQFF	TGTGCCATCAGTGAGTCGGTTGGGGGAGGAGATAGAGATGAGCAGTTCTTC
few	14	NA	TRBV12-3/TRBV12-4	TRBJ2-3	CASSFGTSTDTQYF	TGTGCCAGCAGTTTCGGGACTAGCACAGATACGCAGTATTTT
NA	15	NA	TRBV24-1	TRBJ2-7	CATSDPGRGGYEQYF	TGTGCCACCAGTGATCCGGGACGCGGAGGATACGAGCAGTACTTC
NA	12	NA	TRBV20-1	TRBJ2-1	CSASRGYGEQFF	TGCAGTGCTAGCAGGGGTTACGGTGAGCAGTTCTTC
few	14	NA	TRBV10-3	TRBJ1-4	CAISPTATNEKLFF	TGTGCCATCAGCCCGACAGCAACTAATGAAAAACTGTTTTTT
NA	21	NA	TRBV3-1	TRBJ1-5	CASSQDGPVWDNGRGNQPQHF	TGTGCCAGCAGCCAAGATGGGCCCGTTTGGGACAATGGTCGGGGCAATCAGCCCCAGCATTTT
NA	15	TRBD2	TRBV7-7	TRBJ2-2	CASSAASGRTGELFF	TGTGCTAGCAGCGCGGCTAGCGGTCGCACCGGGGAGCTGTTTTTT
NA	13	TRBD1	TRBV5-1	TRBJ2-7	CASSSLQGNEQYF	TGCGCCAGCAGCTCCTTACAGGGGAACGAGCAGTACTTC